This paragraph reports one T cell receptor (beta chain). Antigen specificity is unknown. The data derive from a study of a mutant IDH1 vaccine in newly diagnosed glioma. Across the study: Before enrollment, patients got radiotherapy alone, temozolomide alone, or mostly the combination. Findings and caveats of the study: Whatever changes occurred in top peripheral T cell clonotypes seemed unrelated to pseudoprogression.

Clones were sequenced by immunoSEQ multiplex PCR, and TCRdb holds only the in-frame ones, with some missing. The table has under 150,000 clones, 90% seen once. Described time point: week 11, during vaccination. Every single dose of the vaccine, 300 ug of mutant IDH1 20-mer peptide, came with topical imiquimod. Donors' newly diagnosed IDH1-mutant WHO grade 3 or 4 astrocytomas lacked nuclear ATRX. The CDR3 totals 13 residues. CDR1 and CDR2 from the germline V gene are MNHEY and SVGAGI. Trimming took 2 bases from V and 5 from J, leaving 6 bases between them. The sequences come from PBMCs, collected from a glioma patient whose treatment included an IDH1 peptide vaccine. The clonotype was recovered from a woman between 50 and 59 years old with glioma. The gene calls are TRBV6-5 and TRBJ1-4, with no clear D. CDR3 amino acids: CASSYRENEKLFF. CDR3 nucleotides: TGTGCCAGCAGTTACAGGGAAAATGAAAAACTGTTTTTT.